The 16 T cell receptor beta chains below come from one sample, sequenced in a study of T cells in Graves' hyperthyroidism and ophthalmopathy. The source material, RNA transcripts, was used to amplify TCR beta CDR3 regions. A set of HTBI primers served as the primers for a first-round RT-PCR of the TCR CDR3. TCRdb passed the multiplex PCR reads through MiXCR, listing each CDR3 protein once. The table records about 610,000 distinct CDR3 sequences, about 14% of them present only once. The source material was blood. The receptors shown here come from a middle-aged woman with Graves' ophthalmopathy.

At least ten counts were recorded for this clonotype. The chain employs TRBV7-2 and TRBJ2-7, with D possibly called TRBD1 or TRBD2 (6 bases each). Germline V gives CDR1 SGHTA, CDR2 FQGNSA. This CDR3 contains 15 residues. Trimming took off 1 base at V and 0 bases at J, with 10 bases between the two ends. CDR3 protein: CASSLGWGASYEQYF. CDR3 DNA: TGTGCCAGCAGCTTAGGGTGGGGGGCCTCCTACGAGCAGTACTTC.

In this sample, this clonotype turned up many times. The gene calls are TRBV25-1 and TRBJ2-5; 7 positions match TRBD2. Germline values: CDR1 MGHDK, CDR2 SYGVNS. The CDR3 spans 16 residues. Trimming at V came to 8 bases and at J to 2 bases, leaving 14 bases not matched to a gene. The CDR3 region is CASQAQLARAQETQYF. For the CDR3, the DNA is TGTGCCAGCCAAGCCCAACTAGCGAGGGCTCAAGAGACCCAGTACTTC.

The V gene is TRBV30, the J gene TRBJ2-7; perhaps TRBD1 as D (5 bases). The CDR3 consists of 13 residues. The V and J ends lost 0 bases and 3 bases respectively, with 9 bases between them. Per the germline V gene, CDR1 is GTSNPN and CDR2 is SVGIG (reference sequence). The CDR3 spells CAWSVTEVYEQYF. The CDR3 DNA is TGTGCCTGGAGTGTGACAGAAGTCTACGAGCAGTACTTC.

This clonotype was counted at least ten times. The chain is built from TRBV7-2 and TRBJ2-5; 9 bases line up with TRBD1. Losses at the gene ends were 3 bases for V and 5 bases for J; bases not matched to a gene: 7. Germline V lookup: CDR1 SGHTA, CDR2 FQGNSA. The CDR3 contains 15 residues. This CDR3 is CASSFAGTGWETQYF. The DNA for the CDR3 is TGTGCCAGCAGCTTCGCCGGGACAGGGTGGGAGACCCAGTACTTC.

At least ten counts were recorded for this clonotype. CDR3 sequence reads: CASSSHGGSNQPQHF. The CDR3 coding sequence is TGTGCCAGCAGTTCCCACGGGGGGAGCAATCAGCCCCAGCATTTT. The chain carries TRBV12-3 or TRBV12-4 and TRBJ1-5; D possibly corresponds to TRBD1 (5 bases). The CDR3 loop spans 15 amino acids. The V gene lost 4 bases and the J gene lost 1 base, with 11 bases spanning the gap.

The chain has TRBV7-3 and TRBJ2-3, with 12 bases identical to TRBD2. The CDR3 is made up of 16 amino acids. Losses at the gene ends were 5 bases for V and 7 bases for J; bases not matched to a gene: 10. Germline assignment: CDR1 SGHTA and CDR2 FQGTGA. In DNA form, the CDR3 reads TGTGCCAGCAGCATTTCGACTAGCGGGAGAGGAAATACGCAGTATTTT. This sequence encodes CASSISTSGRGNTQYF.

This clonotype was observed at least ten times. The CDR3 coding sequence is TGTGCCAGTCCTACTTCGCGACGGGGAGCCCTCGACTATGGCTACACCTTC. Translation gives CASPTSRRGALDYGYTF. The gene calls are TRBV27 and TRBJ1-2; the D is unclear. CDR3 size: 17 residues. V gave up 9 bases and J gave up 3 bases, with 26 bases separating them. Looked up from germline, CDR1 is MNHEY and CDR2 is SMNVEV (reference sequence).

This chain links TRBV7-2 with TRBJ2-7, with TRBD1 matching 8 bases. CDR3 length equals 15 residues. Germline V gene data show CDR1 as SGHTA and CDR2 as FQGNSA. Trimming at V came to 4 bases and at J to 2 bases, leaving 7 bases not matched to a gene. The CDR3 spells CASSSDRDFTYEQYF. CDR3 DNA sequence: TGTGCCAGCAGCTCGGACAGGGATTTTACCTACGAGCAGTACTTC.

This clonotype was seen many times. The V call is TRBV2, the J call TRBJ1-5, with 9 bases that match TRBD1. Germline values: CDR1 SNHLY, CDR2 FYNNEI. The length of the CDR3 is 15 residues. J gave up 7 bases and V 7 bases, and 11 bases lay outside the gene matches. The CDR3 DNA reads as TGTGCCAGCACCGCCGGGACAGGGATCAGCCAGCCCCAGCATTTT. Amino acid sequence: CASTAGTGISQPQHF.

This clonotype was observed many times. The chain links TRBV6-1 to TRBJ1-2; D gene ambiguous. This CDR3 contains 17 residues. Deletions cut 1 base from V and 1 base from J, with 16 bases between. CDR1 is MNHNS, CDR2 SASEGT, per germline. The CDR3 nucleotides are TGTGCCAGCAGTGAAGGGACGGGAACCCTTTTTAACTATGGCTACACCTTC. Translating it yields CASSEGTGTLFNYGYTF.

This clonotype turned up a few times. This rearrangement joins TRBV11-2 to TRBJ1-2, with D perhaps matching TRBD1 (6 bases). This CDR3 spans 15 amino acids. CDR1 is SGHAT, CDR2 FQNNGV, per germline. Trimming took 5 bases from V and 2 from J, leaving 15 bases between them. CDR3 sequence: CASSRLQGPNYGYTF. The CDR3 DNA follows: TGTGCCAGCAGCCGATTACAGGGCCCAAACTATGGCTACACCTTC.

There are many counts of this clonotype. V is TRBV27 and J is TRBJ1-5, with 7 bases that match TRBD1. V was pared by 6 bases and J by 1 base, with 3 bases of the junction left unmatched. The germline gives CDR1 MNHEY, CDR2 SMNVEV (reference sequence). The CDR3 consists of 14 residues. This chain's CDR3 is CASRADRSNQPQHF. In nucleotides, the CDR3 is TGTGCCAGCAGGGCGGACAGGAGCAATCAGCCCCAGCATTTT.

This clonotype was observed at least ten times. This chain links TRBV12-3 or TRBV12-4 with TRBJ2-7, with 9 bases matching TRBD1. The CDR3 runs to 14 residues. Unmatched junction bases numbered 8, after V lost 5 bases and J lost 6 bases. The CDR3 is CASSLWDREGEQYF. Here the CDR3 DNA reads TGTGCCAGCAGTCTGTGGGACAGGGAAGGCGAGCAGTACTTC.

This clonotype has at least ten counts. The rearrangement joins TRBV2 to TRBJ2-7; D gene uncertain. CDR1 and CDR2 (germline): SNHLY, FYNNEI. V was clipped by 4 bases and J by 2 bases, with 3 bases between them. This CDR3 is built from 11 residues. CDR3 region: CASSGAYEQYF. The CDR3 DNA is TGTGCCAGCAGTGGTGCCTACGAGCAGTACTTC. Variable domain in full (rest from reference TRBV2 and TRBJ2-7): EPEVTQTPSHQVTQMGQEVILRCVPISNHLYFYWYRQILGQKVEFLVSFYNNEISEKSEIFDDQFSVERPDGSNFTLKIRSTKLEDSAMYFCASSGAYEQYFGPGTRLTVT.

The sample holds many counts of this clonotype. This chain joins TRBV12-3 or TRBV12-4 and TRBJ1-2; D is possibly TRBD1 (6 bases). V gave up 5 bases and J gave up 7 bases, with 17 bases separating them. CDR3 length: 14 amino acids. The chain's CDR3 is CASSPLLTGSGYTF. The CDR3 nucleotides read TGTGCCAGCAGTCCCCTCTTAACAGGGTCTGGCTACACCTTC.

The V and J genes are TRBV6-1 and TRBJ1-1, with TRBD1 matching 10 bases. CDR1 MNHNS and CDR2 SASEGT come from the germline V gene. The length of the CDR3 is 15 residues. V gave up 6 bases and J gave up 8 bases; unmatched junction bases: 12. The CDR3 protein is CASRAGTGEESEAFF. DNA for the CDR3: TGTGCCAGCAGAGCCGGGACAGGGGAGGAATCCGAAGCTTTCTTT.